These 4 T cell receptor beta chains were sequenced from one sample in a study of metastatic and nonmetastatic thyroid tumors. TCRdb reprocessed the PCR reads using MiXCR. The sample has roughly 53,000 clones, approximately 22% seen once. Every patient was untreated before thyroid surgery. The sequenced sample was blood. These TCRs come from a female donor with papillary thyroid cancer or a benign thyroid nodule (not recorded which). Some clones in this sample may be carry-over from other donors' samples.

A few counts support this clone. Being one base from a much bigger clone, this may be a read error. This chain uses TRBV5-4 with TRBJ1-1, with 9 bases aligning to TRBD1. Germline assignment: CDR1 SGHNT and CDR2 YYREEE (reference sequence). This CDR3 comprises 14 residues. The DNA of the CDR3 is TGTGCCAGCAGCAAGCAGGGACAGGGTTATGAAGCTTCCTTT. Translation gives CASSKQGQGYEASF.

The genes are TRBV27 and TRBJ1-2; D is perhaps TRBD1 (5 bases). V was shortened by 7 bases and J by 6 bases, with 24 bases between the two germline ends. The length of the CDR3 is 16 residues. Germline loops: CDR1 MNHEY, CDR2 SMNVEV (reference sequence). CDR3 sequence (DNA): TGTGCCAGCATCACTCAAACCCCGGGACCTCCCGATGGCTACACCTTC. It translates to CASITQTPGPPDGYTF.

This clone was seen at least ten times. The J gene is TRBJ2-7, the V gene TRBV5-1, with D possibly TRBD1 on 6 matching bases. This CDR3 region has 15 residues. Germline V CDR1 and CDR2: SGHRS, YFSETQ. Trimming cost V 6 bases and J 5 bases, with 21 bases left between them. CDR3 region: CASTLQGSKPNEQYF. CDR3 DNA: TGCGCCAGCACCTTACAGGGTAGCAAGCCTAACGAGCAGTACTTC.

This sequence joins TRBV20-1 and TRBJ2-7; perhaps TRBD2 as D (5 bases). The CDR3 sequence is 13 residues long. V lost 4 bases, J lost 2 bases, and 12 bases lay in between. Germline CDR1 DFQATT, CDR2 SNEGSKA (reference sequence). The CDR3 reads CSANIGEPYEQYF. CDR3 nucleotides: TGCAGTGCTAATATCGGGGAACCCTACGAGCAGTACTTC.